The clone carrying this TCR beta chain has just a few counts. The sample comes from a study of blood T cell repertoires in COVID-19. Looking at the study overall: The United States, Italy and Spain provided the acute and convalescent COVID-19 samples.

As processed by the authors: Cell counts per sample came from amplifying reference gene primers. Sequencing used immunoSEQ multiplex PCR; TCRdb keeps in-frame clones, though not all of them. D and trimming were read from the DNA, whereas the V and J calls and clone size are those reported in that table. The top ten clones hold about 18% of a sample with tens of thousands of clones, 75% to 90% of them seen once. Those enrolled in Seattle joined during active infection and were followed longitudinally afterward. CDR3 length equals 14 residues. Germline CDR1 reads SEHNR; CDR2 reads FQNEAQ (reference sequence). Trimming shortened V by 3 bases and J by 1 base, and 9 bases separated the two germline ends.

The sample comprised peripheral blood. This TCR came from a woman aged 60-75 years with COVID-19, enrolled during active disease. The chain carries TRBV7-9 and TRBJ1-1; D gene uncertain. CDR3 sequence reads: CASSLVTANTEAFF. CDR3 bases: TGTGCCAGCAGCTTGGTCACAGCGAACACTGAAGCTTTCTTT. Using reference TRBV7-9 and TRBJ1-1 for the parts outside the CDR3, the full variable domain is DTGVSQNPRHKITKRGQNVTFRCDPISEHNRLYWYRQTLGQGPEFLTYFQNEAQLEKSRLLSDRFSAERPKGSFSTLEIQRTEQGDSAMYLCASSLVTANTEAFFGQGTRLTVV.